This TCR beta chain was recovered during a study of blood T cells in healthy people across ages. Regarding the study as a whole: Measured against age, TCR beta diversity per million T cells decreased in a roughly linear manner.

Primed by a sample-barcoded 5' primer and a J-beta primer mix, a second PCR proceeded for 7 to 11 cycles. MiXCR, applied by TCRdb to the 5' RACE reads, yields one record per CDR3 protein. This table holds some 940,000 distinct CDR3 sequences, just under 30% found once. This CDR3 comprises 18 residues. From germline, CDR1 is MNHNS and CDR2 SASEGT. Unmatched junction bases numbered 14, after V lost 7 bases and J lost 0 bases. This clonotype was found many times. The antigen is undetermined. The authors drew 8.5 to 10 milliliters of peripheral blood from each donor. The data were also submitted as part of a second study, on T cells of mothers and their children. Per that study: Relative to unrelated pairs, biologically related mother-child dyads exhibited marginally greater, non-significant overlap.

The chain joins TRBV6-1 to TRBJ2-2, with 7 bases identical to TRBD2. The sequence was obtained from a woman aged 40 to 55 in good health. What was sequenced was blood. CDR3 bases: TGTGCCAGCACCCGTTATCCGGGCGGGGGATCGAACACCGGGGAGCTGTTTTTT. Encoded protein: CASTRYPGGGSNTGELFF.